The entry that follows covers one T cell receptor (beta chain) sequence. This entry is derived from a study of control samples from healthy donors and cancer patients. The protocol was immunoSEQ multiplex PCR, while the TCRdb copy is restricted to in-frame clones and leaves out a portion. The table shows around 18,000 clones, with 86% occurring only once. Germline loops: CDR1 SNHLY, CDR2 FYNNEI. The CDR3 runs to 15 residues. Trimming pared 6 bases from V and 2 bases from J, leaving 16 bases between. The sample comprised PBMCs. The clonotype originates from a woman in her sixties or seventies with colorectal cancer. The chain links TRBV2 to TRBJ1-2; unclear D gene. The CDR3 loop reads CASRELRTENYGYTF. The CDR3, as DNA: TGTGCCAGCAGAGAACTCAGGACGGAAAACTATGGCTACACCTTC.